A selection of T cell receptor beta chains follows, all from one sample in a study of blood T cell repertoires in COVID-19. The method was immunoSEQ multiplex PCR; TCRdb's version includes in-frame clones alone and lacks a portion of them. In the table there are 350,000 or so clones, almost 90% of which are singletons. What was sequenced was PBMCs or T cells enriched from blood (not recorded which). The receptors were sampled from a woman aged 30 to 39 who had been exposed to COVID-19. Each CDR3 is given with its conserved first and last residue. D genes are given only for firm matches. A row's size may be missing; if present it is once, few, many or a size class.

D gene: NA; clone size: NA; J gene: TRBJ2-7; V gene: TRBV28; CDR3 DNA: TGTGCCAGCAGGGAGGCCACACTCTACGAGCAGTACTTC; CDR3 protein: CASREATLYEQYF
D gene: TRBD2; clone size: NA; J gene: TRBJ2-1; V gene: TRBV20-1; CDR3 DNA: TGCAGTGCTAGTAAAACTAGCGGGAGGATCTACAATGAGCAGTTCTTC; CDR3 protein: CSASKTSGRIYNEQFF
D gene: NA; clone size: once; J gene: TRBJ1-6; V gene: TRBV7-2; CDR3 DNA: TGTGCCAGCAGCTCAATAGGGGGGGTGGGTTCACCCCTCCACTTT; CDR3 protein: CASSSIGGVGSPLHF
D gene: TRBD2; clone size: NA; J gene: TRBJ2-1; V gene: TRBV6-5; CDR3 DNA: TGTGCCAGCAACTCGGGAGGGCCAGCCAATGAGCAGTTCTTC; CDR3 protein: CASNSGGPANEQFF
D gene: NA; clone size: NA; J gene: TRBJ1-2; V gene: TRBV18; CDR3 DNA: TGTGCCAGCTCACCACTCCAGACAGAAAAAAATCCCTATGGCTACACCTTC; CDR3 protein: CASSPLQTEKNPYGYTF
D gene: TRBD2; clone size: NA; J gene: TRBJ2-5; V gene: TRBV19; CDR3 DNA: TGTGCCAGTAGTGGGGGGGGACTAGCGGGAGAAGAGACCCAGTACTTC; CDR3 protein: CASSGGGLAGEETQYF
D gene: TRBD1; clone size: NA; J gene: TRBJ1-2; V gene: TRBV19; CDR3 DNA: TGTGCCAGTAGTATAGATCCCCCACAGGGGGCGCATGGCTACACCTTC; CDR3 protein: CASSIDPPQGAHGYTF
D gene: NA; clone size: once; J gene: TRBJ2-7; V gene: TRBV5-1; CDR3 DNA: TGCGCCAGCAGCTTGGCCTCACCTTCGCAGACAGACTCCTACGAGCAGTACTTC; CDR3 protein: CASSLASPSQTDSYEQYF
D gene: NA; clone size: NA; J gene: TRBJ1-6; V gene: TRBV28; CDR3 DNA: TGTGCCAGCAGCGCCGTAGAGGGACTGAGCTCCTATAATTCACCCCTCCACTTT; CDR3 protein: CASSAVEGLSSYNSPLHF
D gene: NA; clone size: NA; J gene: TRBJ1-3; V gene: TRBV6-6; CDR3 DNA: TGTGCCAGCAGTTGGACTATCTCTGGAAACACCATATATTTT; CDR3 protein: CASSWTISGNTIYF
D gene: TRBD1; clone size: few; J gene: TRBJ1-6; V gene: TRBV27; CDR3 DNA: TGTGCCAGCAGTCCCCGACAGGGATTGAACCGTTCACCCCTCCACTTT; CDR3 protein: CASSPRQGLNRSPLHF
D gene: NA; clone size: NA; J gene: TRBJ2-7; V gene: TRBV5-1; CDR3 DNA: TGCGCCAGCAGCTTGGATGGCGCGGGACGTGCCTACGAGCAGTACTTC; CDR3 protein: CASSLDGAGRAYEQYF
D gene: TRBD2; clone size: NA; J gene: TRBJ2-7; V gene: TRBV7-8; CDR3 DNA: TGTGCCAGCAGCTTAGATCTCCGGGCTAGCGGGAGGCGGGAGCAGTACTTC; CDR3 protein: CASSLDLRASGRREQYF
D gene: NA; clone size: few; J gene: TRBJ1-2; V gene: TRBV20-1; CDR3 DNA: TGCAGTGCTAGTGACCAGGACCTAGGGAGCTATGGCTACACCTTC; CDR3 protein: CSASDQDLGSYGYTF
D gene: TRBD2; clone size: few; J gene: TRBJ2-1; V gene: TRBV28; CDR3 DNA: TGTGCCAGCTGGGCTAGCGGGTTGGGGTACAATGAGCAGTTCTTC; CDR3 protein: CASWASGLGYNEQFF
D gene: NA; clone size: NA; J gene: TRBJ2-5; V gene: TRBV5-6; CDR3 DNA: TGTGCCAGCAGTCTCCGCTCGGGAGAATGGGGAGAGACCCAGTACTTC; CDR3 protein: CASSLRSGEWGETQYF
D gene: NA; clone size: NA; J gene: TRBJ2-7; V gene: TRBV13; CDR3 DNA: TGTGCCAGCAGCTTAGTACAGTCCTCCTACGAGCAGTACTTC; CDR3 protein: CASSLVQSSYEQYF
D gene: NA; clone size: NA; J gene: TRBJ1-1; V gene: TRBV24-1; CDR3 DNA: TGTGCCACCAGTGACCCAGGGGTGGGTGAAGCTTTCTTT; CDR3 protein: CATSDPGVGEAFF
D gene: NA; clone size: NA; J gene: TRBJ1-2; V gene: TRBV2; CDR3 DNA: TGTGCCAGCAGTGAGCGGGAGGGGAAATATGGCTACACCTTC; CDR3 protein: CASSEREGKYGYTF
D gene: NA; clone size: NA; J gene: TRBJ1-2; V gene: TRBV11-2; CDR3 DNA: TGTGCCAGCAGCTTACGAGACAGCTGGCGGTCCTATGGCTACACCTTC; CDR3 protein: CASSLRDSWRSYGYTF
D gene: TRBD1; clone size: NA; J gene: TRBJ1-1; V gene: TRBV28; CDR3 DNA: TGTGCCAGCCCAGGACAGGGATCCACTGAAGCTTTCTTT; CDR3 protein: CASPGQGSTEAFF